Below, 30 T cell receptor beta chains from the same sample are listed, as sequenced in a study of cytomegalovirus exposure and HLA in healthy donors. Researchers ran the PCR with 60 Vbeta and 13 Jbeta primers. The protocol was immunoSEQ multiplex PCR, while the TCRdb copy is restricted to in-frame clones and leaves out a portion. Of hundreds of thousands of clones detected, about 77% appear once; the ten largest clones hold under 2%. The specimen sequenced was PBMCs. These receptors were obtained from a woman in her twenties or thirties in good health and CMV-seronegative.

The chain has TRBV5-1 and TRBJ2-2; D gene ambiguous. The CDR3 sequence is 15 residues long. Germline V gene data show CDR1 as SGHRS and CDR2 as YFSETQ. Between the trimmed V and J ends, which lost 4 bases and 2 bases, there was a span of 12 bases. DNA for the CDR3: TGCGCCAGCAGCAGTGTGATGGGCAACACCGGGGAGCTGTTTTTT. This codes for CASSSVMGNTGELFF.

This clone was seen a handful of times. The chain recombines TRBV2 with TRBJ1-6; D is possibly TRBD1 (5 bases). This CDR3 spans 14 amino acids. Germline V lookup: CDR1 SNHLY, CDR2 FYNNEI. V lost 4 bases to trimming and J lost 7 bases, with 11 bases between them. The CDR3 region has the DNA TGTGCCAGCAGTGGAGACGGACAAAATTCACCCCTCCACTTT. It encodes CASSGDGQNSPLHF.

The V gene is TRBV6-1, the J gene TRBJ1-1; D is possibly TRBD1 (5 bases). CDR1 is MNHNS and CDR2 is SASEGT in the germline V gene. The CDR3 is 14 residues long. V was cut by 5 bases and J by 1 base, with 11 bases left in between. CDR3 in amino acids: CASSLGQANTEAFF. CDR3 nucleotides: TGTGCCAGCAGTCTAGGACAAGCGAACACTGAAGCTTTCTTT.

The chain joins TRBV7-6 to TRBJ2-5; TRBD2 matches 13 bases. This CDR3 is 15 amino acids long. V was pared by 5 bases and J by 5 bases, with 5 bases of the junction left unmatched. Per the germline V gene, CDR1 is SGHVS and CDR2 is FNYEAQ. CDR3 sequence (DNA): TGTGCCAGCAGCACTAGCGGGAGGGCCCGGGAGACCCAGTACTTC. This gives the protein CASSTSGRARETQYF.

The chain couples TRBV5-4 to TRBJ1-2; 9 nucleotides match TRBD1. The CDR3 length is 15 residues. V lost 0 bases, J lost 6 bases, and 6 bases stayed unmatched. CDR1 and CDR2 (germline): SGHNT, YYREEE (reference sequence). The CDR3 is CASSLAGQGWNGYTF. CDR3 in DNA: TGTGCCAGCAGCTTGGCAGGACAGGGGTGGAATGGCTACACCTTC.

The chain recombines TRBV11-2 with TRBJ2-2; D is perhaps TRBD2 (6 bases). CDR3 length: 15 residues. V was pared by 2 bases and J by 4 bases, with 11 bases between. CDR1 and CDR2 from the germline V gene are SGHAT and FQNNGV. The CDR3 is CASSLRQGGTGELFF. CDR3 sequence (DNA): TGTGCCAGCAGCTTACGTCAGGGAGGCACCGGGGAGCTGTTTTTT.

In nucleotides, the CDR3 is TGTGCCAGCAGCAGAGGGGGGGCCACCGGGGAGCTGTTTTTT. It specifies CASSRGGATGELFF. This sequence joins TRBV4-2 and TRBJ2-2; a possible D gene is TRBD2 (7 bases). Germline V gene lookup returns CDR1 LGHNA and CDR2 YNFKEQ. Trimming stripped 5 bases from V and 4 bases from J, with 11 bases between. The CDR3 sequence is 14 residues long.

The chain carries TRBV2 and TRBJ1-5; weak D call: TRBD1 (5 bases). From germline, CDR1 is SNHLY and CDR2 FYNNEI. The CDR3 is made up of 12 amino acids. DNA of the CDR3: TGTGCGGGGAGGGGCGAGGATCAGCCCCAGCATTTT. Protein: CAGRGEDQPQHF.

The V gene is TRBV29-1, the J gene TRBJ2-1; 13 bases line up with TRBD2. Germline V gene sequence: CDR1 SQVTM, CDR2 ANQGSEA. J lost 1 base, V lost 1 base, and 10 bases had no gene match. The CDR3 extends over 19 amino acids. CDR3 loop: CSVEARGLAGALSYNEQFF. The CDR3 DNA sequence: TGCAGCGTTGAAGCCAGAGGACTAGCGGGGGCCCTTTCCTACAATGAGCAGTTCTTC.

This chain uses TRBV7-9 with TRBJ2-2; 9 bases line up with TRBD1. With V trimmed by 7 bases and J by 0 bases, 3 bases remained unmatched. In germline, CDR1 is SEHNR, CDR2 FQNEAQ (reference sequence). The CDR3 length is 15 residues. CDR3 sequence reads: CASTRDRANTGELFF. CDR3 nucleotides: TGTGCCAGCACCCGGGACAGGGCGAACACCGGGGAGCTGTTTTTT.

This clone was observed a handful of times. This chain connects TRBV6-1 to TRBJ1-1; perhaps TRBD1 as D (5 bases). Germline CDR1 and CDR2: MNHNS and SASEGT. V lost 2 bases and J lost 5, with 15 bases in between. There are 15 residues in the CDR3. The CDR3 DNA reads TGTGCCAGCAGTGAACCGTCACATGGGGGGACTGAAGCTTTCTTT. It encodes CASSEPSHGGTEAFF.

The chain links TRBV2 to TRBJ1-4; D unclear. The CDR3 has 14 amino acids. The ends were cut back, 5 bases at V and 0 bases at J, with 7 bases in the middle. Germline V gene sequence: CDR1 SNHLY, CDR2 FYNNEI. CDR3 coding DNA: TGTGCCAGCAGTCCAGAAACAACTAATGAAAAACTGTTTTTT. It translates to CASSPETTNEKLFF.

The CDR3 protein is CATSRDRGAYEQYF. CDR3 nucleotide sequence: TGTGCCACCAGCAGGGACAGGGGGGCCTACGAGCAGTACTTC. The chain is built from TRBV15 and TRBJ2-7, with 10 nucleotides matching TRBD1. This CDR3 has 14 residues. V shed 3 bases, J shed 2 bases, and the junction held 1 base outside the gene matches. Germline assignment: CDR1 LNHNV and CDR2 YYDKDF (reference sequence).

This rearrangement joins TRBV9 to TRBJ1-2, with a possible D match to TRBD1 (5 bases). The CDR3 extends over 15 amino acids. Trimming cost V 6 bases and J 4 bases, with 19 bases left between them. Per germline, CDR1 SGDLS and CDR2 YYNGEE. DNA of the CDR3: TGTGCCAGCACCCAAGATCCAGACAGAAGCTATGGCTACACCTTC. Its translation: CASTQDPDRSYGYTF. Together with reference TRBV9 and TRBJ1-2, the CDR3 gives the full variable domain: DSGVTQTPKHLITATGQRVTLRCSPRSGDLSVYWYQQSLDQGLQFLIQYYNGEERAKGNILERFSAQQFPDLHSELNLSSLELGDSALYFCASTQDPDRSYGYTFGSGTRLTVV.

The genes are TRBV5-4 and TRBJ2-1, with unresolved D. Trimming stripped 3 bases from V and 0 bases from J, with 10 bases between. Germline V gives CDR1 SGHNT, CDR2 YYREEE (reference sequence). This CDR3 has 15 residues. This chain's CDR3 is CASSSLPSSYNEQFF. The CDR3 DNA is TGTGCCAGCAGCTCACTGCCGAGCTCCTACAATGAGCAGTTCTTC.

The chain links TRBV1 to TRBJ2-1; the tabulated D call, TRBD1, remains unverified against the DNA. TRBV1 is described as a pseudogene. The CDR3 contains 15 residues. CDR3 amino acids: CTSSQVQGASNEQFF. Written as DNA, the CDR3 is TGCACCAGCAGCCAAGTCCAGGGGGCCTCCAATGAGCAGTTCTTC.

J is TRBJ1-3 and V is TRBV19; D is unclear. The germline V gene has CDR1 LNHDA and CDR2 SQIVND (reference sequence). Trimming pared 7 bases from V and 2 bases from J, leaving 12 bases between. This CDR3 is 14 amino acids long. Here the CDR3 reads CASMIAVTGNTIYF. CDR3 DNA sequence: TGTGCCAGTATGATAGCGGTAACTGGAAACACCATATATTTT.

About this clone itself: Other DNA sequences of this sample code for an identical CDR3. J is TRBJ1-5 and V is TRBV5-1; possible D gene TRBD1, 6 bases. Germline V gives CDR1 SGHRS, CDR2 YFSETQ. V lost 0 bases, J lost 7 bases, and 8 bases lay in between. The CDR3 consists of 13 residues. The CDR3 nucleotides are TGCGCCAGCAGCTTGGAGGGGGTACAGCCCCAGCATTTT. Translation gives CASSLEGVQPQHF. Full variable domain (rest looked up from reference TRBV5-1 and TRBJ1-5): KAGVTQTPRYLIKTRGQQVTLSCSPISGHRSVSWYQQTPGQGLQFLFEYFSETQRNKGNFPGRFSGRQFSNSRSEMNVSTLELGDSALYLCASSLEGVQPQHFGDGTRLSIL.

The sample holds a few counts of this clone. CDR3 in DNA: TGTGCCAGCAGCTTAAGCCTAGCGGGGGGTTCCTACAATGAGCAGTTCTTC. The encoded protein is CASSLSLAGGSYNEQFF. The chain is built from TRBV7-9 and TRBJ2-1; 11 bases map to TRBD2. The CDR3 is made up of 17 amino acids. After removal of 2 bases from V and 1 base from J, the junction contained 4 bases not matched to a gene. CDR1 and CDR2 from the germline V gene are SEHNR and FQNEAQ (reference sequence).

CDR3 coding DNA: TGTGCCAGCAGCTTGGGACAGGGAAACACCATATATTTT. It codes for CASSLGQGNTIYF. This chain connects TRBV5-4 to TRBJ1-3, with TRBD1 as a possible D gene (5 bases). V was clipped by 0 bases and J by 4 bases, with 5 bases between them. Per germline, CDR1 SGHNT and CDR2 YYREEE (reference sequence). The CDR3 length is 13 residues.

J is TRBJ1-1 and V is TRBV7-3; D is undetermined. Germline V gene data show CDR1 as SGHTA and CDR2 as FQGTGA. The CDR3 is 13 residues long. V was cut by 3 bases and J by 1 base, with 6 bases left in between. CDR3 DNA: TGTGCCAGCAGCTTGGCTCGGAACACTGAAGCTTTCTTT. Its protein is CASSLARNTEAFF.

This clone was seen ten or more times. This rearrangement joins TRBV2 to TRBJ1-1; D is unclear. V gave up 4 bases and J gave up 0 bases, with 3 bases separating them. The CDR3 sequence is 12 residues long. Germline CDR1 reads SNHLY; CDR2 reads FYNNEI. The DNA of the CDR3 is TGTGCCAGCAGTGTCATGAACACTGAAGCTTTCTTT. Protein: CASSVMNTEAFF.

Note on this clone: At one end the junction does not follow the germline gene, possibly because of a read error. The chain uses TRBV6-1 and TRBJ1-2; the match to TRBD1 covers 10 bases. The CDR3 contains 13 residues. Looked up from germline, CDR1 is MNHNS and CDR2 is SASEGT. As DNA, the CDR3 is TGTGCCGGCACCCAGACAGGGGGCTATGGCTACCCCTTC. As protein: CAGTQTGGYGYPF.

CDR3 nucleotides: TGTGCCAGCAGTCCACAGACAGGGAATAATGAAAAACTGTTTTTT. Protein product: CASSPQTGNNEKLFF. This chain connects TRBV6-6 to TRBJ1-4, with 7 bases that match TRBD1. CDR3 size: 15 residues. Germline CDR1 is MNHNY and CDR2 is SVGAGI (reference sequence). The trim removed 5 bases at V and 4 bases at J, leaving 7 bases unmatched.

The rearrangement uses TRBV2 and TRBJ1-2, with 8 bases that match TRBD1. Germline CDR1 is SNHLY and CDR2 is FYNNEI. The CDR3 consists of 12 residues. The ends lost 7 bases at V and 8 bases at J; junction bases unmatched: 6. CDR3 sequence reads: CASKPGGGGYTF. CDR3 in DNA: TGTGCCAGCAAGCCAGGGGGCGGGGGCTACACCTTC.

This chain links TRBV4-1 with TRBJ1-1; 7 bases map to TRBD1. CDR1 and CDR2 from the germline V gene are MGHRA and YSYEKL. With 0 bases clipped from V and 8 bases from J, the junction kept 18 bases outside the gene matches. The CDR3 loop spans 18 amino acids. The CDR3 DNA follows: TGCGCCAGCAGCCAAGACTACCAGGGGGGAGGTTTTGCAGCCGAAGCTTTCTTT. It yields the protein CASSQDYQGGGFAAEAFF.

The CDR3 coding sequence is TGTGCCACCAGCAGAGATAGGATGGGACAGGGGGCCCTTCTCCGGACCGGCTACACCTTC. Protein: CATSRDRMGQGALLRTGYTF. This chain connects TRBV15 to TRBJ1-2; 12 bases match TRBD1. V gave up 0 bases and J gave up 8 bases; unmatched junction bases: 19. Germline assignment: CDR1 LNHNV and CDR2 YYDKDF (reference sequence). This CDR3 has 20 residues.

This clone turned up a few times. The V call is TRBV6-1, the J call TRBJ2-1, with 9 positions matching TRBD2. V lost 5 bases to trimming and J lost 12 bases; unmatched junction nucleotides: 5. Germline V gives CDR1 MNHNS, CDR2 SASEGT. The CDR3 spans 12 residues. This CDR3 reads CASSPSAGGQFF. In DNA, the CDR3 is TGTGCCAGCAGTCCATCAGCGGGAGGGCAGTTCTTC.

In DNA, the CDR3 is TGTGCCAGCACCCTCGACGGGGGACGCGGGGAGACCCAGTACTTC. It translates to CASTLDGGRGETQYF. J is TRBJ2-5 and V is TRBV6-6; perhaps TRBD2 as D (6 bases). V dropped 7 bases and J dropped 5 bases, with 20 bases sitting between them. CDR1 is MNHNY and CDR2 is SVGAGI in the germline V gene (reference sequence). The CDR3 runs to 15 residues.

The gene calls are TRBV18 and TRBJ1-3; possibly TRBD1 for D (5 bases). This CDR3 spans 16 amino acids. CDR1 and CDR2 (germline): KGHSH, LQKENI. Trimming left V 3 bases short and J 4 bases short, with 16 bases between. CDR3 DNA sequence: TGTGCCAGCTCACCCGATCGACAGCAGCTCGGAAACACCATATATTTT. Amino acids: CASSPDRQQLGNTIYF.